This T cell receptor (beta chain) was sequenced during a study of blood T cell repertoires in COVID-19. Profiling relied on immunoSEQ multiplex PCR, and the TCRdb table lists in-frame clones only, not all of them. The data hold fewer than 250,000 clones, with about 85% observed a single time. Trimming took 7 bases from V and 9 from J; bases not matched to a gene: 6. The CDR3 contains 13 residues. CDR1 and CDR2 from the germline V gene are GTSNPN and SVGIG (reference sequence). The TCR was taken from a woman older than 75 with COVID-19, enrolled during active disease. Sequenced input: peripheral blood. The rearrangement links TRBV30 to TRBJ2-7; 16 nucleotides agree with TRBD2. CDR3 protein: CASAGTSGRGQYF. CDR3 sequence (DNA): TGTGCCTCCGCGGGGACTAGCGGGAGGGGGCAGTACTTC.